This TCR beta chain was identified in a study of control samples from healthy donors and cancer patients. V shed 1 base and J shed 2 bases, with 11 bases lying between them. Germline V gene sequence: CDR1 SNHLY, CDR2 FYNNEI. CDR3 length: 15 amino acids. TCRdb's table, derived via immunoSEQ multiplex PCR, lists solely in-frame clones and lacks some. The table has 80,000 to 100,000 clones, roughly 92% seen once. The source of this sequence is a human donor in good health. The donor label of this sample is uncertain. The rearrangement joins TRBV2 to TRBJ2-5; no clear D. The sequencing input was blood. The CDR3: CASSEEKSPQETQYF. DNA of the CDR3: TGTGCCAGCAGTGAAGAGAAGTCACCTCAAGAGACCCAGTACTTC.